These 30 T cell receptor beta chains were all obtained from the same sample, sequenced in a study of T-cell reconstitution after alpha-beta-depleted transplantation in children. The TCRbeta library was prepared with unique molecular identifiers. MiXCR was run by TCRdb on the PCR reads, yielding one entry per CDR3 protein. Among 40,000 to 55,000 distinct CDR3 sequences listed, around 9% were seen once. Source: PBMCs, mostly from graft donor cells, taken 60 days after TCRalphabeta/CD19-depleted stem cell transplant. The source is a male patient between 2 and 15 years old who had a stem cell transplant for chronic granulomatous disease, so the T cells may come from the graft donor.

This clonotype was observed at least ten times. This chain links TRBV6-5 with TRBJ2-7; tentatively, D is TRBD1 (7 bases). This CDR3 has 14 amino acids. Trimming pared 4 bases from V and 0 bases from J, leaving 10 bases between. Germline CDR1 MNHEY, CDR2 SVGAGI. CDR3 amino acids: CASSWRGPSYEQYF. The CDR3 DNA is TGTGCCAGCAGTTGGAGGGGGCCCTCCTACGAGCAGTACTTC.

This clonotype has a count of ten or more. V usage is TRBV6-5 and J usage is TRBJ1-2, with TRBD1 matching 9 bases. Germline CDR1 is MNHEY and CDR2 is SVGAGI. This CDR3 contains 16 residues. With V trimmed by 0 bases and J by 7 bases, 9 bases remained unmatched. The CDR3 coding sequence is TGTGCCAGCAGTTACTCGAGGATTACAGGGGGCTCTGGCTACACCTTC. Residues: CASSYSRITGGSGYTF.

A note on this clonotype: No conserved phenylalanine or tryptophan is present at the end of the CDR3, so a read error is the likely explanation. The V call is TRBV28, the J call TRBJ2-7; 10 bases align to TRBD2. Unmatched junction bases numbered 3, after V lost 7 bases and J lost 3 bases. Germline CDR1 reads MDHEN; CDR2 reads SYDVKM. The CDR3 contains 13 residues. CDR3 amino acids: CASKLAGYYEQYL. In DNA, the CDR3 is TGTGCCAGCAAACTAGCGGGATACTACGAGCAGTACTTG.

This clonotype was counted many times. V gene TRBV28 combines with J gene TRBJ1-5, with D hard to call. Germline CDR1 reads MDHEN; CDR2 reads SYDVKM. The CDR3 is 15 residues long. V was trimmed by 1 base and J by 2 bases, leaving 9 bases between them. The CDR3 is CASSLLGYGNQPQHF. CDR3 DNA sequence: TGTGCCAGCAGTTTATTAGGGTACGGCAATCAGCCCCAGCATTTT.

The sample holds many counts of this clonotype. At one boundary the junction diverges from the germline segment, which might be a read error. This chain connects TRBV18 to TRBJ2-7; 8 bases match TRBD1. CDR1 is KGHSH and CDR2 is LQKENI in the germline V gene. The CDR3 loop spans 15 amino acids. The CDR3 region is CASSPSGTGSVGAHF. In DNA, the CDR3 is TGTGCCAGCTCACCATCCGGGACAGGTAGCGTTGGGGCCCACTTC.

This clonotype occurred a few times. V and J are TRBV25-1 and TRBJ2-3; 10 nucleotides align to TRBD2. After removal of 2 bases from V and 4 bases from J, the junction contained 3 bases not matched to a gene. This CDR3 region has 15 residues. Germline V gene data show CDR1 as MGHDK and CDR2 as SYGVNS. The chain's CDR3 is CASSEATSGADTQYF. The CDR3 DNA sequence: TGTGCCAGCAGTGAAGCCACTAGCGGGGCAGATACGCAGTATTTT.

J is TRBJ2-2 and V is TRBV12-3 or TRBV12-4; TRBD1 matches 11 bases. V dropped 6 bases and J dropped 5; count of bases not matched to a gene: 5. The CDR3 spans 15 residues. The CDR3 region has the DNA TGTGCCAGCAGCCCGGACAGGGGGCGAACCGGGGAGCTGTTTTTT. Translation gives CASSPDRGRTGELFF.

The V gene is TRBV5-1, the J gene TRBJ2-7; 7 positions agree with TRBD2. J lost 3 bases, V lost 4 bases, and 7 bases had no gene match. This CDR3 contains 14 residues. Germline CDR1 SGHRS, CDR2 YFSETQ. CDR3: CASSRGREIYEQYF. In DNA, the CDR3 is TGCGCCAGCAGCCGCGGGAGAGAAATCTACGAGCAGTACTTC.

This clonotype has at least ten counts. The chain employs TRBV14 and TRBJ1-2; D is unclear. CDR1 is SGHDN and CDR2 is FVKESK in the germline V gene. V was cut by 4 bases and J by 7 bases, with 13 bases left in between. The CDR3 spans 13 residues. DNA for the CDR3: TGTGCCAGCAGCCCGGTCCTGTCCGGTGGCTACACCTTC. It specifies CASSPVLSGGYTF.

This clonotype was detected only a few times. The chain has TRBV20-1 and TRBJ2-7; 9 bases match TRBD2. Germline CDR1 DFQATT, CDR2 SNEGSKA (reference sequence). V lost 4 bases and J lost 4; bases outside the gene matches: 11. This CDR3 region has 15 residues. In DNA form, the CDR3 reads TGCAGTGCTACGCAAAGCGGGAGGACGCTGTACGAGCAGTACTTC. Translation: CSATQSGRTLYEQYF.

This clonotype was observed a few times. This rearrangement joins TRBV30 to TRBJ2-1; 13 bases map to TRBD2. CDR3 length equals 16 residues. Trimming removed 2 bases from V and 9 bases from J; junction bases left unmatched: 10. Germline V gene lookup returns CDR1 GTSNPN and CDR2 SVGIG (reference sequence). CDR3 amino acids: CAWSQGLAGVRSEQFF. Written as DNA, the CDR3 is TGTGCCTGGAGTCAAGGACTAGCGGGAGTTCGGAGTGAGCAGTTCTTC.

The chain links TRBV18 to TRBJ1-2; tentative D call: TRBD1 (6 bases). Germline CDR1 is KGHSH and CDR2 is LQKENI. V lost 2 bases to trimming and J lost 6 bases, with 10 bases between them. The CDR3 runs 13 residues. The CDR3, as DNA: TGTGCCAGCTCACCAGAGGGGGGCGATGGCTACACCTTC. Residues: CASSPEGGDGYTF.

In this sample, this clonotype turned up many times. The chain is built from TRBV28 and TRBJ2-7, with a weak D call TRBD2 (6 bases). V was trimmed by 5 bases and J by 3 bases, leaving 14 bases between them. The germline V gene encodes CDR1 MDHEN and CDR2 SYDVKM. The CDR3 spans 14 residues. DNA of the CDR3: TGTGCCAGCAGTCAAACCCACGGGGGCTACGAGCAGTACTTC. Protein sequence: CASSQTHGGYEQYF. Full variable domain (rest looked up from reference TRBV28 and TRBJ2-7): DVKVTQSSRYLVKRTGEKVFLECVQDMDHENMFWYRQDPGLGLRLIYFSYDVKMKEKGDIPEGYSVSREKKERFSLILESASTNQTSMYLCASSQTHGGYEQYFGPGTRLTVT.

This sequence joins TRBV7-9 and TRBJ2-7; D may be TRBD1 (7 bases). CDR1 is SEHNR, CDR2 FQNEAQ, per germline (reference sequence). Trimming took off 5 bases at V and 5 bases at J, with 19 bases between the two ends. This CDR3 region has 15 residues. CDR3 sequence: CASSPDQGGRDEQYF. Written as DNA, the CDR3 is TGTGCCAGCAGCCCTGACCAGGGGGGTAGGGACGAGCAGTACTTC.

The chain has TRBV2 and TRBJ2-7, with 8 bases matching TRBD1. This CDR3 is built from 14 residues. Trimming at V came to 8 bases and at J to 3 bases, leaving 9 bases not matched to a gene. The germline V gene has CDR1 SNHLY and CDR2 FYNNEI. CDR3 bases: TGTGCCAGCTGGAAGGACAGGGAAAACTACGAGCAGTACTTC. As protein: CASWKDRENYEQYF.

Ten or more counts support this clonotype. V gene TRBV6-5 combines with J gene TRBJ2-7; D is uncertain. V shed 7 bases and J shed 9 bases, with 13 bases lying between them. CDR3 size: 11 residues. Germline V gives CDR1 MNHEY, CDR2 SVGAGI. DNA of the CDR3: TGTGCCAGCATCCAAGGGCGGCGGCAGTACTTC. Residues: CASIQGRRQYF.

This clonotype was recorded at least ten times. V is TRBV10-3 and J is TRBJ2-7, with D possibly being TRBD1 (5 bases). The CDR3 runs to 14 residues. V gave up 2 bases and J gave up 0 bases, with 8 bases separating them. Per germline, CDR1 ENHRY and CDR2 SYGVKD. The CDR3 DNA is TGTGCCATCAGTGAGGGGGCAAGCTCCTACGAGCAGTACTTC. It encodes CAISEGASSYEQYF.

V is TRBV4-1 and J is TRBJ1-1; D not resolved. Trimming stripped 0 bases from V and 9 bases from J, with 11 bases between. Germline V gives CDR1 MGHRA, CDR2 YSYEKL. The CDR3 runs to 13 residues. The CDR3 loop reads CASSQEPGFKAFF. The CDR3, as DNA: TGCGCCAGCAGCCAAGAACCAGGTTTCAAAGCTTTCTTT.

This clonotype was seen repeatedly, ten times or more. The J gene is TRBJ2-3, the V gene TRBV27; TRBD2 matches 10 bases. Germline trimming cut 3 bases from V and 6 bases from J; bases unmatched to any gene: 6. CDR1 and CDR2 from the germline V gene are MNHEY and SMNVEV (reference sequence). This CDR3 is built from 15 residues. The CDR3 sequence: CASSLTSGWIDTQYF. The CDR3 DNA sequence: TGTGCCAGCAGTTTGACTAGCGGGTGGATCGATACGCAGTATTTT.

This clonotype was picked up many times. V gene TRBV27 combines with J gene TRBJ2-1, with 7 bases lining up with TRBD2. The V gene end was trimmed by 8 bases and the J gene end by 0 bases; junction bases not matched to a gene: 13. There are 17 residues in the CDR3. The germline CDR1 and CDR2 sequences are MNHEY and SMNVEV (reference sequence). The CDR3 sequence: CASAPIGRGSSYNEQFF. The CDR3 coding sequence is TGTGCCAGCGCCCCGATCGGGCGGGGGAGCTCCTACAATGAGCAGTTCTTC.

This clonotype was observed many times. The chain is built from TRBV20-1 and TRBJ1-4, with a weak D call TRBD1 (6 bases). Germline loops: CDR1 DFQATT, CDR2 SNEGSKA (reference sequence). The V end lost 2 bases, the J end lost 8 bases, and 12 bases lay between the germline ends. CDR3 size: 13 residues. In DNA, the CDR3 is TGCAGTGCTAGACAGGGGAGCCGAGAAAAACTGTTTTTT. Protein product: CSARQGSREKLFF.

This clonotype came up a few times. The chain is built from TRBV11-2 and TRBJ2-7; D remains ambiguous. V lost 3 bases and J lost 1, with 13 bases in between. Germline-derived CDR1 and CDR2 are SGHAT and FQNNGV. The CDR3 has 15 amino acids. Here the CDR3 DNA reads TGTGCCAGCAGCTTTTCCGCGATTATATCCTACGAGCAGTACTTC. Its protein product is CASSFSAIISYEQYF. Complete variable domain (other parts from reference TRBV11-2 and TRBJ2-7): EAGVAQSPRYKIIEKRQSVAFWCNPISGHATLYWYQQILGQGPKLLIQFQNNGVVDDSQLPKDRFSAERLKGVDSTLKIQPAKLEDSAVYLCASSFSAIISYEQYFGPGTRLTVT.

This clonotype was recorded at least ten times. This chain joins TRBV4-3 and TRBJ1-1; D possibly corresponds to TRBD1 (5 bases). The CDR3 totals 14 residues. V lost 2 bases and J lost 12, with 19 bases in between. Germline V gene data show CDR1 as LGHNA and CDR2 as YSLEER. CDR3 residues: CASSQTAIGAESFF. CDR3 DNA: TGCGCCAGCAGCCAAACGGCCATAGGGGCTGAGTCTTTCTTT.

At least ten counts were recorded for this clonotype. The chain joins TRBV2 to TRBJ2-1, with D perhaps TRBD1 (5 bases). CDR1 is SNHLY, CDR2 FYNNEI, per germline. Trimming pared 3 bases from V and 2 bases from J, leaving 11 bases between. The CDR3 is made up of 15 amino acids. The CDR3 region is CASSDFQGTYNEQFF. CDR3 sequence (DNA): TGTGCCAGCAGTGACTTTCAGGGTACCTACAATGAGCAGTTCTTC.

The table lists this clonotype with many counts. The chain is built from TRBV6-2 or TRBV6-3 and TRBJ2-6; 8 bases agree with TRBD1. V was pared by 5 bases and J by 5 bases, with 17 bases of the junction left unmatched. This CDR3 comprises 19 residues. Germline CDR1 MNHEY, CDR2 SVGEGT. CDR3 loop: CASSPLLGQQGGRANVLTF. The CDR3 DNA is TGTGCCAGCAGTCCGCTCCTCGGCCAACAGGGGGGACGGGCCAACGTCCTGACTTTC.

In its sample, this clonotype was seen many times. V is TRBV5-1 and J is TRBJ1-3, with TRBD1 matching over 7 bases. Germline V CDR1 and CDR2: SGHRS, YFSETQ. CDR3 length: 15 residues. Losses at the gene ends were 4 bases for V and 2 bases for J; bases not matched to a gene: 6. The DNA of the CDR3 is TGCGCCAGCAGCCCCGGGACAGAAACTGGAAACACCATATATTTT. Protein sequence: CASSPGTETGNTIYF.

This clonotype has a count of ten or more. The V and J genes are TRBV12-3 or TRBV12-4 and TRBJ2-7; no firm D call. CDR3 length: 13 amino acids. V was clipped by 1 base and J by 5 bases, with 9 bases between them. In DNA form, the CDR3 reads TGTGCCAGCAGTTTAGAGGCAGTAAACGAGCAGTACTTC. Its protein product is CASSLEAVNEQYF.

The chain recombines TRBV6-1 with TRBJ1-5, with D hard to call. Trimming removed 5 bases at V and 1 base at J, with 12 bases between. CDR1 MNHNS and CDR2 SASEGT come from the germline V gene. The CDR3 is 15 residues long. The CDR3 loop reads CASSPRSGSNQPQHF. The CDR3 DNA reads as TGTGCCAGCAGTCCCCGAAGTGGGAGCAATCAGCCCCAGCATTTT.

This clonotype occurred many times. V usage is TRBV20-1 and J usage is TRBJ2-5; D call uncertain. CDR1 DFQATT and CDR2 SNEGSKA come from the germline V gene (reference sequence). V was pared by 5 bases and J by 5 bases, with 12 bases between. The CDR3 totals 12 residues. The CDR3 protein is CSARVPGETQYF. Here the CDR3 DNA reads TGCAGTGCTCGGGTGCCTGGGGAGACCCAGTACTTC.

This clonotype was seen at least ten times. The rearrangement joins TRBV21-1 to TRBJ2-7; TRBD1 is taken as the D call from the table, unchecked against the DNA. TRBV21-1 is listed as a pseudogene. This CDR3 is 14 amino acids long. CDR3 DNA sequence: TGTGCCAGCAGCAAAGAGGTGACAGGCTACGAGCAGTACTTC. This encodes CASSKEVTGYEQYF.